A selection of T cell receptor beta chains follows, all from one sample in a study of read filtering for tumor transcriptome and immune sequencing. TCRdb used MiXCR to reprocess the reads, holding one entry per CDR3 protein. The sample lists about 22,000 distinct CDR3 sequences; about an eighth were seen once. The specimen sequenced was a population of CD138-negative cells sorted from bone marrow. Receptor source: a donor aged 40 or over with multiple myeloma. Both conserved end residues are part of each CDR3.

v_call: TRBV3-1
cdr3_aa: CASSPGLNTEAFF

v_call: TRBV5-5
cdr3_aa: CASSLARVMTYEQYF

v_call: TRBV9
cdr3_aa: CASSPLTGTQETQYF

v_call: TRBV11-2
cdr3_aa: CASSLVLGTSAYNEQFF

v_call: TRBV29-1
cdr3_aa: CSVGGTSGRAFYNEQFF

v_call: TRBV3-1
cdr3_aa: CASSPLDIGELFF

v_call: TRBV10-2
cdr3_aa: CASSRDRNNEQFF

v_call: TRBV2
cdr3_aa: CASGPMSTDTQYF

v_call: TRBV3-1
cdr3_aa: CASSQEGDWHTEAFF

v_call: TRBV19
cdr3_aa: CASSLRRTTDTQYF

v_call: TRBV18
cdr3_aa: CASSPPWDRDAGELFF

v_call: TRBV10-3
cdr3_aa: CAISEKAAGANVLTF

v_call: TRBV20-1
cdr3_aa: CSAPRTSGGGETQYF

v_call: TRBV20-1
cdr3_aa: CSARPMSSYEQYF

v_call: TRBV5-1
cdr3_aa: CASSPSPDRLNTEAFF

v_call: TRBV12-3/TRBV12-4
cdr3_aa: CASSLDGTAGETQFF

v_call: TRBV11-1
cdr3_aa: CASSKQYNEQFF

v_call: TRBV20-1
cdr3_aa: CSATLGGSFDTQYF

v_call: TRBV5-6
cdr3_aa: CASSFSDRPNSPLHF

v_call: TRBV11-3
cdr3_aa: CASSFVGANTGELFF

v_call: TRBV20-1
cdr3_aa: CSADGTANANTGELFF

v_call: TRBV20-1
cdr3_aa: CSPTAGDGTDTQYF

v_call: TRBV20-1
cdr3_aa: CSARDPAWAGNTIYF

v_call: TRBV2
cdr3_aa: CASSEWRGSYGYTF

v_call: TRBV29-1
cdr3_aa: CSVVIGNSYNEQFF

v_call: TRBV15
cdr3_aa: CATRIQGGRGTEAFF

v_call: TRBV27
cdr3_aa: CASSRTSGRADNEQFF

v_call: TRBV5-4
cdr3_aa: CASSKGLADNEQFF

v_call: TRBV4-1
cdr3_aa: CASSQDSVGQGARNYGYTF

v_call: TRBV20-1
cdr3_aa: CSALWAPSNTGELFF

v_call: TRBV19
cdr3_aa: CASRNGGAETQYF

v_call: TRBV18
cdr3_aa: CASSPNEQGMNTEAFF

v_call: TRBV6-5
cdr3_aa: CASSYSSRGENTEAFF

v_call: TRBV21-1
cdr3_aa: CASSKVSGGYEQYF

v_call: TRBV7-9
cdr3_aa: CASSPILKNRGQNTEAFF

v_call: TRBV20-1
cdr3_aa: CSARAGSREVQYF